The sequence of this T cell receptor (beta chain) was determined in a study of T cells after yellow fever vaccination. Study details: Fractions containing few cells were prepared with SMART-Seq v4 Ultra Low Input. Findings and caveats of the study: Reappearing after the booster were most of the clones from primary vaccination (almost 97% CD4, about 87% CD8). There was a small share of clonotypes that showed up in both the CD4 and CD8 compartments.

A word on this clonotype: Its antigen is unidentified.

Germline V gene sequence: CDR1 SGHTA, CDR2 FQGTGA. V lost 5 bases to trimming and J lost 1 base, with 13 bases between them. The CDR3 runs to 15 residues. Template switching by 5'RACE produced TCR cDNA, adding a universal primer site and UMIs. TCRdb itself ran the 5' RACE reads through MiXCR, one entry per CDR3 protein. The sample lists a few hundred thousand distinct CDR3 sequences; approximately 4% were seen once. The chain carries TRBV7-3 and TRBJ2-3, with a weak D call TRBD1 (7 bases). The sequences come from PBMCs, collected 5 days after the yellow fever booster vaccination. The receptor was isolated from a man younger than 35 who received the YFV17D yellow fever vaccine. The CDR3 loop is CASSPGGTRTDTQYF. CDR3 nucleotides: TGTGCCAGCAGCCCAGGGGGGACCCGCACAGATACGCAGTATTTT.